The 10 T cell receptor beta chains below were found in one sample sequenced in a study of cytomegalovirus exposure and HLA in healthy donors listed by TCRdb under 2017. Libraries were built with the immunoSEQ multiplex PCR assay. For the multiplex PCR, a mixture combining 60 forward primers for TCR Vbeta segments and 13 reverse primers for TCR Jbeta segments was used. TCRdb limited this immuneACCESS table to in-frame rearrangements with V and J called. A share of clones is missing; checked studies link under half to unresolved V genes, and the rest is unexplained. Within this sample are about 180,000 clones, with about 78% of them counted one time only. Of the sample, 4.5% to 6% falls within the top ten clones. The sample taken for sequencing was PBMCs. The origin of the receptors is a man in his forties in good health and CMV-seronegative.

The chain recombines TRBV2 with TRBJ2-3, with D possibly matching TRBD1 (6 bases). V was cut by 6 bases and J by 3 bases, with 13 bases left in between. Germline V gene lookup returns CDR1 SNHLY and CDR2 FYNNEI. This CDR3 region has 14 residues. The CDR3 loop is CASSSSTGTDTQYF. CDR3 bases: TGTGCCAGCAGCTCCTCGACAGGTACAGATACGCAGTATTTT.

The chain is built from TRBV11-1 and TRBJ1-3; tentatively, D is TRBD1 (6 bases). Trimming took 3 bases from V and 5 from J, leaving 14 bases between them. The CDR3 contains 15 residues. The germline V gene has CDR1 SGHAT and CDR2 FQDESV (reference sequence). The CDR3 loop is CASSFSDRNRNTIYF. CDR3 coding DNA: TGTGCCAGCAGCTTCTCCGACAGGAACCGAAACACCATATATTTT.

The rearrangement uses TRBV11-2 and TRBJ2-1; TRBD2 might be the D (6 bases). Germline loops: CDR1 SGHAT, CDR2 FQNNGV. The CDR3 has 13 amino acids. The V and J ends lost 4 bases and 7 bases respectively, with 11 bases between them. CDR3 region: CASSWRVGNEQFF. The CDR3 bases are TGTGCCAGCAGCTGGAGGGTCGGGAATGAGCAGTTCTTC.

The chain has TRBV5-1 and TRBJ2-5; D may be TRBD2 (6 bases). This CDR3 comprises 13 residues. With 0 bases removed from V and 5 bases from J, the gap between germline ends came to 8 bases. In germline, CDR1 is SGHRS, CDR2 YFSETQ. The CDR3 coding sequence is TGCGCCAGCAGCTTGGAGACTAGGGAGACCCAGTACTTC. Translated, it gives CASSLETRETQYF.

This clone appeared a few times. The chain carries TRBV5-5 and TRBJ2-7, with D tentatively TRBD2 (6 bases). CDR3 length equals 15 residues. The germline V gene has CDR1 SGHKS and CDR2 YYEKEE (reference sequence). V was shortened by 4 bases and J by 8 bases, with 22 bases between the two germline ends. The CDR3: CASSNPSAERTKQYF. The CDR3 DNA sequence: TGTGCCAGCAGCAACCCTAGCGCCGAACGTACGAAGCAGTACTTC.

The J gene is TRBJ1-3, the V gene TRBV30, with D unclear. CDR1 is GTSNPN and CDR2 is SVGIG in the germline V gene (reference sequence). This CDR3 is built from 14 residues. The V end lost 1 base, the J end lost 4 bases, and 11 bases lay between the germline ends. The CDR3 nucleotides are TGTGCCTGGAGTGGTACGGTGCTCGGAAACACCATATATTTT. It specifies CAWSGTVLGNTIYF.

This chain uses TRBV19 with TRBJ1-6; possibly TRBD1 for D (5 bases). V was trimmed by 1 base and J by 7 bases, leaving 11 bases between them. The germline V gene encodes CDR1 LNHDA and CDR2 SQIVND (reference sequence). The CDR3 length is 15 residues. As DNA, the CDR3 is TGTGCCAGTAGTATAGGGGGAAGGGGCAATTCACCCCTCCACTTT. It yields the protein CASSIGGRGNSPLHF.

The rearrangement uses TRBV6-6 and TRBJ2-3; maybe TRBD1 (6 bases). The CDR3 runs 16 residues. The germline V gene encodes CDR1 MNHNY and CDR2 SVGAGI (reference sequence). The ends were cut back, 5 bases at V and 1 base at J, with 16 bases in the middle. The CDR3 DNA follows: TGTGCCAGCAGTCAGAGGACCCCAGGGGGCACAGATACGCAGTATTTT. Amino acids: CASSQRTPGGTDTQYF.

To note about this clone: Other DNA sequences from this sample encode an identical CDR3 as well. The chain has TRBV5-6 and TRBJ2-7, with TRBD1 identical over 9 bases. CDR1 and CDR2 from the germline V gene are SGHDT and YYEEEE. V was pared by 4 bases and J by 1 base, with 9 bases of the junction left unmatched. The CDR3 runs 16 residues. The DNA of the CDR3 is TGTGCCAGCAGCCGCTTACCGGGACAGGGTTCCTACGAGCAGTACTTC. As protein: CASSRLPGQGSYEQYF.

The chain has TRBV15 and TRBJ1-5; D unresolved. V was cut by 7 bases and J by 0 bases, with 19 bases left in between. Germline CDR1 is LNHNV and CDR2 is YYDKDF (reference sequence). This CDR3 is 17 amino acids long. In nucleotides, the CDR3 is TGTGCCACCACCCCGGTCCCCAACCTTTATAGCAATCAGCCCCAGCATTTT. Amino acids: CATTPVPNLYSNQPQHF. The full variable domain, rest sourced from reference TRBV15 and TRBJ1-5, is DAMVIQNPRYQVTQFGKPVTLSCSQTLNHNVMYWYQQKSSQAPKLLFHYYDKDFNNEADTPDNFQSRRPNTSFCFLDIRSPGLGDTAMYLCATTPVPNLYSNQPQHFGDGTRLSIL.